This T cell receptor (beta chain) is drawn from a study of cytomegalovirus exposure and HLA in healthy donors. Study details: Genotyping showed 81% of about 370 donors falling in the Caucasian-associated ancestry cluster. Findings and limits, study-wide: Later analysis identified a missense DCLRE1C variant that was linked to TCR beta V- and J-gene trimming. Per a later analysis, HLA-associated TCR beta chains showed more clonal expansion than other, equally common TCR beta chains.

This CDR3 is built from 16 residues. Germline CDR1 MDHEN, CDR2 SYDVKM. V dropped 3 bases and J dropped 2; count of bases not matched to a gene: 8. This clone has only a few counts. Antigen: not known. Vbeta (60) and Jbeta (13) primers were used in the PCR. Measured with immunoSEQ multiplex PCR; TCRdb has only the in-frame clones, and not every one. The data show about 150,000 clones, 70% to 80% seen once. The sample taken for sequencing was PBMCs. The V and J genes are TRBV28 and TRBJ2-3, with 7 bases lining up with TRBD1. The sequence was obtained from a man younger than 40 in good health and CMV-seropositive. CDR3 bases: TGTGCCAGCAGTTTCTCTGGGGACAGCGACACAGATACGCAGTATTTT. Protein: CASSFSGDSDTDTQYF.